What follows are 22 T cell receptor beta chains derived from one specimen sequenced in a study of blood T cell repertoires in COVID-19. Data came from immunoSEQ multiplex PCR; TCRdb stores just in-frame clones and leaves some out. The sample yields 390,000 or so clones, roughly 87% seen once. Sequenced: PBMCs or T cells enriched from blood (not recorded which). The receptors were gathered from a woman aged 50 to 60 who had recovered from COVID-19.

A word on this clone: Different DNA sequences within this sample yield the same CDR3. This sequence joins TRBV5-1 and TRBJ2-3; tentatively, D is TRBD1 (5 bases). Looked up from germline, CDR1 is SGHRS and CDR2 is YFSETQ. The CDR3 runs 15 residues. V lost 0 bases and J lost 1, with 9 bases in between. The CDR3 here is CASSLEAGRTDTQYF. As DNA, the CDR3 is TGCGCCAGCAGCTTGGAGGCAGGGCGCACAGATACGCAGTATTTT.

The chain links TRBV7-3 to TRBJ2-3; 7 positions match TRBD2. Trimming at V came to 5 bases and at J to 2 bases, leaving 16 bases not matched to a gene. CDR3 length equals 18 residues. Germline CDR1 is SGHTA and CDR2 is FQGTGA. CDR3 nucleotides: TGTGCCAGCAGCCAAGGGTGGTCGGCTAGCGGCCTCACAGATACGCAGTATTTT. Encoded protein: CASSQGWSASGLTDTQYF.

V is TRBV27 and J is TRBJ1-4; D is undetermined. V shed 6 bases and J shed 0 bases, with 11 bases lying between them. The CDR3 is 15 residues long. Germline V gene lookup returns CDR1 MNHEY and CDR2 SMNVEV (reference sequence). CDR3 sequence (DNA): TGTGCCAGCAGCCCCGTCGGGACAACTAATGAAAAACTGTTTTTT. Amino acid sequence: CASSPVGTTNEKLFF.

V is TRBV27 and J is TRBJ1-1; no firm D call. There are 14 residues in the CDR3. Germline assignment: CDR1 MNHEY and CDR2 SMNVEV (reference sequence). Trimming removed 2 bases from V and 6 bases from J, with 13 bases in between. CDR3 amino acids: CASSLEGRRAEAFF. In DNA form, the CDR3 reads TGTGCCAGCAGTTTAGAGGGTAGGAGAGCTGAAGCTTTCTTT.

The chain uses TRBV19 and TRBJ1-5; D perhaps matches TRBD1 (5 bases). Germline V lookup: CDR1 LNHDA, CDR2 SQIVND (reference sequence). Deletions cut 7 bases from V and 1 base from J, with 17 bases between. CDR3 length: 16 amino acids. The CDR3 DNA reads TGTGCCAGTACCTCTGGTGCAGGGTCGAGCAATCAGCCCCAGCATTTT. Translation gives CASTSGAGSSNQPQHF.

The CDR3 loop is CSASTALVGRRAETQYF. Written as DNA, the CDR3 is TGCAGTGCTAGTACCGCCCTTGTAGGGAGGCGGGCTGAGACCCAGTACTTC. The V gene is TRBV20-1, the J gene TRBJ2-5; TRBD2 is a possible D gene (6 bases). V was trimmed by 3 bases and J by 5 bases, leaving 25 bases between them. Germline V lookup: CDR1 DFQATT, CDR2 SNEGSKA (reference sequence). The CDR3 totals 17 residues.

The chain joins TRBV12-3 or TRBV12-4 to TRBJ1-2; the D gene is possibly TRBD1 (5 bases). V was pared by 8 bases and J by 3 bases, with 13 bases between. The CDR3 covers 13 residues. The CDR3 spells CASALWGDYGYTF. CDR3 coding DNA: TGTGCCAGCGCCCTTTGGGGGGACTATGGCTACACCTTC.

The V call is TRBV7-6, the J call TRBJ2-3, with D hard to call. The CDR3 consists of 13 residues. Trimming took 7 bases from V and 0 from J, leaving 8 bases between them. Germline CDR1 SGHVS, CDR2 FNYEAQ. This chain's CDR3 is CASKQTSTDTQYF. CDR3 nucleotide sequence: TGTGCCAGCAAACAGACGAGCACAGATACGCAGTATTTT. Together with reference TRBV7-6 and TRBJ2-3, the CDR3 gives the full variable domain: GAGVSQSPRYKVTKRGQDVALRCDPISGHVSLYWYRQALGQGPEFLTYFNYEAQQDKSGLPNDRFSAERPEGSISTLTIQRTEQRDSAMYRCASKQTSTDTQYFGPGTRLTVL.

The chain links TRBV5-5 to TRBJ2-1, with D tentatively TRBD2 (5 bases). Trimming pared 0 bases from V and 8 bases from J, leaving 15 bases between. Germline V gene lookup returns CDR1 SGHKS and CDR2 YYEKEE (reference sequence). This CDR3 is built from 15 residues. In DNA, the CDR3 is TGTGCCAGCAGCTTGGTGCTTGTCCCGAGGGATGAGCAGTTCTTC. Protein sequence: CASSLVLVPRDEQFF.

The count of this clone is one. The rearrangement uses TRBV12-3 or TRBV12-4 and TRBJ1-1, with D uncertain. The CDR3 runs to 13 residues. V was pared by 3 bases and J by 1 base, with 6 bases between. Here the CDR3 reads CASSFIENTEAFF. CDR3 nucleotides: TGTGCCAGCAGTTTTATAGAGAACACTGAAGCTTTCTTT.

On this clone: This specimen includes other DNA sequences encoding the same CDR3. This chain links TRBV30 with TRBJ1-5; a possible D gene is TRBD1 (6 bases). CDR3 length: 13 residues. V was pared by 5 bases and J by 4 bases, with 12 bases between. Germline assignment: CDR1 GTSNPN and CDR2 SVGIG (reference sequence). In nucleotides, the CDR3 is TGTGCCTGGTCCCGGGACATAAATCAGCCCCAGCATTTT. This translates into CAWSRDINQPQHF. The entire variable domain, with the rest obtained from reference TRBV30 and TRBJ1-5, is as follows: SQTIHQWPATLVQPVGSPLSLECTVEGTSNPNLYWYRQAAGRGLQLLFYSVGIGQISSEVPQNLSASRPQDRQFILSSKKLLLSDSGFYLCAWSRDINQPQHFGDGTRLSIL.

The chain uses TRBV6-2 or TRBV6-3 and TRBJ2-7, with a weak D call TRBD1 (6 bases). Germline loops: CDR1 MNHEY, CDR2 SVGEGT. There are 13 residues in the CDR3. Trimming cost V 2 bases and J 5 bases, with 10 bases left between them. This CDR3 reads CASSYPTGNEQYF. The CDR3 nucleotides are TGTGCCAGCAGTTACCCTACAGGGAACGAGCAGTACTTC.

CDR3 sequence: CASSPRGGYTF. The CDR3 DNA is TGTGCCAGCAGTCCGAGAGGCGGCTACACCTTC. This rearrangement joins TRBV28 to TRBJ1-2, with unresolved D. The germline gives CDR1 MDHEN, CDR2 SYDVKM. The CDR3 loop spans 11 amino acids. Trimming removed 5 bases at V and 8 bases at J, with 9 bases between.

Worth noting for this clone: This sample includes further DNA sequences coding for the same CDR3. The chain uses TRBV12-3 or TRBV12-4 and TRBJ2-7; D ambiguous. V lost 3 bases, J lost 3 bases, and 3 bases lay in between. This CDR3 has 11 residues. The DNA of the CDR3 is TGTGCCAGCAGTTTCAGCTACGAGCAGTACTTC. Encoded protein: CASSFSYEQYF.

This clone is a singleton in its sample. CDR3 nucleotide sequence: TGCGCCAGCAGCTGGGCCGGGGGGGGCACAGATACGCAGTATTTT. Its protein product is CASSWAGGGTDTQYF. The genes are TRBV5-1 and TRBJ2-3, with TRBD2 matching 8 bases. CDR3 length: 15 amino acids. The germline CDR1 and CDR2 sequences are SGHRS and YFSETQ. V was pared by 3 bases and J by 1 base, with 4 bases of the junction left unmatched.

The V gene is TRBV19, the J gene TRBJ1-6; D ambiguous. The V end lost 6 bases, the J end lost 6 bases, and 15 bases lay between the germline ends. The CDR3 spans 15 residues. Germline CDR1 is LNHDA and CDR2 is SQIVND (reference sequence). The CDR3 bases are TGTGCCAGTAGCTCCCTCCAGGTTACTAATTCACCCCTCCACTTT. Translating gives CASSSLQVTNSPLHF.

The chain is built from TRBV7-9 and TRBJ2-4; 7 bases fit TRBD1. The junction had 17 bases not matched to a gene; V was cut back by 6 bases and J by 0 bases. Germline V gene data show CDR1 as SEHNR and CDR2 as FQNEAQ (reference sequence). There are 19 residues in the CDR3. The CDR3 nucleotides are TGTGCCAGCAGACCGGGACAGCCAACACTAGATCTAGCCAAAAACATTCAGTACTTC. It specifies CASRPGQPTLDLAKNIQYF.

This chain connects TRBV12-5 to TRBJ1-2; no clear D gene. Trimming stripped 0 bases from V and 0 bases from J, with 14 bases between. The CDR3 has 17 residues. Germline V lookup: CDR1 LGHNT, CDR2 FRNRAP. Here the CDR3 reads CASGLVVDGSPNYGYTF. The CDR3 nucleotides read TGTGCTAGTGGTTTGGTAGTTGACGGGTCCCCTAACTATGGCTACACCTTC.

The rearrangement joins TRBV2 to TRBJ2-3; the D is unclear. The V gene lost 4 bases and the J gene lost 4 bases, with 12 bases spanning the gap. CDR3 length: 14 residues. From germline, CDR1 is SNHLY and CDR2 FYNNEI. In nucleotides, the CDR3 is TGTGCCAGCAGTGTTGGTCGAACGGCAGATACGCAGTATTTT. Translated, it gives CASSVGRTADTQYF.

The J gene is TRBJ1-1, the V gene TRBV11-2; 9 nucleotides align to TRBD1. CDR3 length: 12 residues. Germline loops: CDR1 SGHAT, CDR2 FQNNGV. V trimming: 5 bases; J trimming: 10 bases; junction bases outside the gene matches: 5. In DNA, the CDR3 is TGTGCCAGCAGCCTTTTGGACAGGGGAGCTTTCTTT. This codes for CASSLLDRGAFF.

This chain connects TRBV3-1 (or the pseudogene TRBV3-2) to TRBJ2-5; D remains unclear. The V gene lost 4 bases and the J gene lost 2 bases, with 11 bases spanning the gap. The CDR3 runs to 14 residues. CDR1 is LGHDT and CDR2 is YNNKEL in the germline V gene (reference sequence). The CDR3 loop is CASSLAVFQETQYF. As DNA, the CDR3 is TGTGCCAGCAGCCTCGCGGTTTTTCAAGAGACCCAGTACTTC.

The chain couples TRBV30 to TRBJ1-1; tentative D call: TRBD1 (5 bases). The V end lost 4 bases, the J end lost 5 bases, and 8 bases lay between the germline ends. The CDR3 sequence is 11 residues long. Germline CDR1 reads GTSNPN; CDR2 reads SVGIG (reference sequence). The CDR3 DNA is TGTGCCTGGAAAGGGGTTACTGAAGCTTTCTTT. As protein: CAWKGVTEAFF.